Sequencing of this T cell receptor beta chain was carried out in a study of blood T cell repertoires in COVID-19 (dated by TCRdb to about 2020). With regard to the full study: Samples covering the acute and convalescent phases of COVID-19 were provided by collaborators in the United States, Italy and Spain. The material from the prospective study consisted of cDNA or gDNA derived from T cells, B-cell-depleted T cells, or PBMCs. A freely available public database, intended as a resource for researchers studying the immune response to SARS-CoV-2, is where the repertoires were released. The samples were drawn from two sources: the first 160 participants of the ongoing ImmuneRACE study, and 950 to 1,500 subjects contributed by 6 global collaborators. Nearly every sample came with metadata listing a de-identified subject ID, COVID-19 status, age in years and sex. Deeply sampled blood TCRbeta repertoires from subjects exposed to, actively infected with, or recovered from COVID-19 were included in the dataset. Where HLA class I and class II types were available, the types were taken from metadata supplied by the sample provider, not from assay-based typing.

What the work shows at the level of the full study, not this receptor alone: The amount of clinical and demographic metadata varied by source and participant and was provided uncurated.

Whole blood was collected in K2EDTA tubes by collaborating institutions according to the institutions' own protocols. For TCRbeta analysis, collaborators shipped samples as frozen whole blood, isolated PBMCs, or DNA extracted from either of those sample types. TCRbeta CDR3 regions were amplified from genomic DNA by means of the immunoSEQ Assay, a bias-controlled multiplex PCR. For the original study's pipeline: The number of nucleated cells in each sample was estimated from the amplification of reference gene primers within the assay. To quantify the absolute abundance of each unique TCRbeta CDR3 rearrangement, sequence reads were collapsed and filtered. For each sample, productive Simpson clonality was calculated as the square root of Simpson's diversity index over productive rearrangements. TCRdb retrieved this table from immuneACCESS and kept in-frame rearrangements only. Not all clones are present; in checked studies, unresolved V genes account for under half, and no reason is known for the remainder. The D gene and trimming were derived from the DNA, and the V and J assignments and clone size from that table. Here the sample has approximately 82,000 clones; about 89% occur a single time. The ten largest clones take up approximately 15% of the sample.

As concerns this clone: This receptor's antigen is unknown. Base quality data are lacking; no much larger clone is found one base away.

For CDR1 and CDR2, the germline V gene (reference sequence) lists SEHNR and FQNEAQ. CDR3 length: 15 amino acids, cysteine to phenylalanine. Only the CDR3 part of the read is kept: 45 bases, read in frame from the first base. V and J are truncated by 5 bases and 2 bases respectively, leaving an intervening sequence of 13 bases. The sequence was collected from a man in his 70s with active or convalescent COVID-19. The sample comprised peripheral blood. The V and J segments used are TRBV7-9 and TRBJ1-5; a tentative D call is TRBD1 (5 bases match). The base sequence is TGTGCCAGCAGCGCGATGGGGCTGGGCAATCAGCCCCAGCATTTT. The resulting protein is CASSAMGLGNQPQHF.